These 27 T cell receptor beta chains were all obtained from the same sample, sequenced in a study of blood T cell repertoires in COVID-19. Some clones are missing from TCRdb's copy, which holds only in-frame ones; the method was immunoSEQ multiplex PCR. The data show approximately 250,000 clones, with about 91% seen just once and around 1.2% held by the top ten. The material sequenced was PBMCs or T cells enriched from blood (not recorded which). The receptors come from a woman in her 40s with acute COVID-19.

The CDR3 spells CAISEESGEGYTF. The CDR3, as DNA: TGTGCCATCAGTGAGGAATCGGGGGAAGGCTACACCTTC. The gene calls are TRBV10-3 and TRBJ1-2, with D tentatively TRBD1 (5 bases). In germline, CDR1 is ENHRY, CDR2 SYGVKD. The ends were cut back, 2 bases at V and 8 bases at J, with 12 bases in the middle. The CDR3 covers 13 residues.

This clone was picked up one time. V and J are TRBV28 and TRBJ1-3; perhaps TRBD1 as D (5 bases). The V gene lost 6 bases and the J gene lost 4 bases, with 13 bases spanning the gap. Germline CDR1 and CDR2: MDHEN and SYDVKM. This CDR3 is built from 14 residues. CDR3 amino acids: CASRPGGAGNTIYF. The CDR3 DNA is TGTGCCAGCAGACCCGGAGGGGCCGGAAACACCATATATTTT.

CDR3: CASSRGDTQYF. The CDR3 nucleotides read TGTGCCAGCTCCAGGGGAGATACGCAGTATTTT. This chain connects TRBV12-3 or TRBV12-4 to TRBJ2-3; TRBD1 might be the D (6 bases). V gave up 8 bases and J gave up 5 bases, with 8 bases separating them. The CDR3 has 11 amino acids.

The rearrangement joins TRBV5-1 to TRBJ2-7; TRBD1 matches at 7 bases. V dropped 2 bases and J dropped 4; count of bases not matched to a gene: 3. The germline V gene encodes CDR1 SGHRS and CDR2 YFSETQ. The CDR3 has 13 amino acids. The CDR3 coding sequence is TGCGCCAGCAGCTTACGACAGGGTTACGAGCAGTACGTC. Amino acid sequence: CASSLRQGYEQYV.

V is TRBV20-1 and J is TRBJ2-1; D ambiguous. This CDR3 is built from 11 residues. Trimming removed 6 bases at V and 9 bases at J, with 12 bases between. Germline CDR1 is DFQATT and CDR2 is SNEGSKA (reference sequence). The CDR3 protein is CSARNPREQFF. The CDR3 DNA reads TGCAGTGCCAGAAACCCGCGTGAGCAGTTCTTC.

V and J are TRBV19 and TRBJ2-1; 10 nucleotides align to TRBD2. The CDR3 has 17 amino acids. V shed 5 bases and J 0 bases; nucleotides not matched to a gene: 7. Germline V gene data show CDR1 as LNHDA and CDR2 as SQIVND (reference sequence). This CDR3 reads CASSATAGGYSYNEQFF. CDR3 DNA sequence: TGTGCCAGTAGTGCGACAGCGGGAGGGTACTCCTACAATGAGCAGTTCTTC. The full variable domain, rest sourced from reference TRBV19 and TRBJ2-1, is DGGITQSPKYLFRKEGQNVTLSCEQNLNHDAMYWYRQDPGQGLRLIYYSQIVNDFQKGDIAEGYSVSREKKESFPLTVTSAQKNPTAFYLCASSATAGGYSYNEQFFGPGTRLTVL.

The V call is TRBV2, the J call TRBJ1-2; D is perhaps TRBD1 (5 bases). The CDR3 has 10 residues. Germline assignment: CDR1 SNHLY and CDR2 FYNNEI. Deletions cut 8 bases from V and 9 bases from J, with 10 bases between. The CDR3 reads CASGAPRYTF. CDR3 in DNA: TGTGCCAGCGGGGCGCCCCGCTACACCTTC. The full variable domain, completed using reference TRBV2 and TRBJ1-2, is EPEVTQTPSHQVTQMGQEVILRCVPISNHLYFYWYRQILGQKVEFLVSFYNNEISEKSEIFDDQFSVERPDGSNFTLKIRSTKLEDSAMYFCASGAPRYTFGSGTRLTVV.

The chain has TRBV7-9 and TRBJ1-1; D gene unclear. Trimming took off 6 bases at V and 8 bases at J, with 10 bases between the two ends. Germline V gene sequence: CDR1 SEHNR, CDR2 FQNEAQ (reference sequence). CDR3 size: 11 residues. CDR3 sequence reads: CASSQFLEAFF. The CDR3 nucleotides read TGTGCCAGCAGTCAATTTTTGGAAGCTTTCTTT.

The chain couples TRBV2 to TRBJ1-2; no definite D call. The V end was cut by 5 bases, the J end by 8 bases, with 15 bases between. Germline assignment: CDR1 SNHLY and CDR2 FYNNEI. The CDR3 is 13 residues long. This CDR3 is CASSTPSAPGYTF. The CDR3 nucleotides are TGTGCCAGCAGTACCCCAAGCGCGCCCGGCTACACCTTC.

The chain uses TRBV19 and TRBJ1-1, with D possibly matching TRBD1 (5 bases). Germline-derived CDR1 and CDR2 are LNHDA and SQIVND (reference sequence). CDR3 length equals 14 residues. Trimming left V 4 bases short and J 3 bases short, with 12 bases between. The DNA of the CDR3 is TGTGCCAGTAGTACACCGACAGAGTACACTGAAGCTTTCTTT. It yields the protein CASSTPTEYTEAFF. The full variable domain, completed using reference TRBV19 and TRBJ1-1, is DGGITQSPKYLFRKEGQNVTLSCEQNLNHDAMYWYRQDPGQGLRLIYYSQIVNDFQKGDIAEGYSVSREKKESFPLTVTSAQKNPTAFYLCASSTPTEYTEAFFGQGTRLTVV.

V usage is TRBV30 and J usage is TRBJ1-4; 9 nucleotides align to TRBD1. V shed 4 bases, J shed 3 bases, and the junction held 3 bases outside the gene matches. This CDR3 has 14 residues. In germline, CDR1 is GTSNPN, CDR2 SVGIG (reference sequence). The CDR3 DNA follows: TGTGCCTGGAACAGGGGGCTGGCTAATGAAAAACTGTTTTTT. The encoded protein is CAWNRGLANEKLFF.

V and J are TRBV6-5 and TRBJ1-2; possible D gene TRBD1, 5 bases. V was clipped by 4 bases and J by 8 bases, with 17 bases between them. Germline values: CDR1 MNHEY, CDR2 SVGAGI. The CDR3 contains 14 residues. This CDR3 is CASSSRTGVQGYTF. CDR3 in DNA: TGTGCCAGCAGTTCCCGCACAGGCGTGCAGGGCTACACCTTC.

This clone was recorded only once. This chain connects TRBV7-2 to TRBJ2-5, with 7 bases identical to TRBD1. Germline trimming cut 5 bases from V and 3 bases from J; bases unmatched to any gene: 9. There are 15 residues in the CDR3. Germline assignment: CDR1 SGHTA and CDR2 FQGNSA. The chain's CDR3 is CASSPIWDRKETQYF. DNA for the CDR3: TGTGCCAGCAGCCCAATATGGGACAGAAAAGAGACCCAGTACTTC.

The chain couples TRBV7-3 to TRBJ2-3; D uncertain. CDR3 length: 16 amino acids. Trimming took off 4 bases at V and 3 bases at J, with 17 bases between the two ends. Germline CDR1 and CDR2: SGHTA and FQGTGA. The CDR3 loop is CASSSQIKTWTDTQYF. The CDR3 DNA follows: TGTGCCAGCAGCTCCCAAATAAAGACTTGGACAGATACGCAGTATTTT.

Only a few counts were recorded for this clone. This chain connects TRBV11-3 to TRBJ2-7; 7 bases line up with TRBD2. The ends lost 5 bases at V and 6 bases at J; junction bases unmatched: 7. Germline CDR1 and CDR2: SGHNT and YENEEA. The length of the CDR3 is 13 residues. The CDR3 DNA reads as TGTGCCAGCAGCCGCGGGAGTCTGGGCGAGCAGTACGTC. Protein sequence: CASSRGSLGEQYV.

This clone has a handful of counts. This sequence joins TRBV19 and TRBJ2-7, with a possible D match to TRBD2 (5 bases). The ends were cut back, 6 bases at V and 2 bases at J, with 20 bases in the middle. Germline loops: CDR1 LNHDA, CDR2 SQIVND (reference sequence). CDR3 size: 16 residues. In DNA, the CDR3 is TGTGCCAGTAGAAAGGACGGGAACAGAAGACCCTACGAGCAGTACTTC. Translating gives CASRKDGNRRPYEQYF.

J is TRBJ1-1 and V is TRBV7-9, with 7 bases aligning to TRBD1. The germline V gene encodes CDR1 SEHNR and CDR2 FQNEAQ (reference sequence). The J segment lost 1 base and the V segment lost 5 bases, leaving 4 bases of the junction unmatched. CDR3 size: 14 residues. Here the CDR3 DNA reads TGTGCCAGCAGCGCGGGACAGCCGAACACTGAAGCTTTCTTT. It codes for CASSAGQPNTEAFF. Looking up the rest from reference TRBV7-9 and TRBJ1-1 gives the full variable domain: DTGVSQNPRHKITKRGQNVTFRCDPISEHNRLYWYRQTLGQGPEFLTYFQNEAQLEKSRLLSDRFSAERPKGSFSTLEIQRTEQGDSAMYLCASSAGQPNTEAFFGQGTRLTVV.

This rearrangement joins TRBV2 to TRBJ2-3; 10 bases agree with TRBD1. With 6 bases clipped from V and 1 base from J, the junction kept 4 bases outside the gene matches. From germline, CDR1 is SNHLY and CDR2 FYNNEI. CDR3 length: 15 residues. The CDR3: CASRLGTGGTDTQYF. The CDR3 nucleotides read TGTGCCAGCAGGTTGGGGACAGGGGGCACAGATACGCAGTATTTT.

CDR3 amino acids: CAISRGRGYTF. Written as DNA, the CDR3 is TGTGCCATCAGCAGGGGGCGAGGCTACACCTTC. This chain uses TRBV10-3 with TRBJ1-2; 8 bases line up with TRBD1. The germline gives CDR1 ENHRY, CDR2 SYGVKD. V trimming: 6 bases; J trimming: 8 bases; junction bases outside the gene matches: 2. This CDR3 is 11 amino acids long.

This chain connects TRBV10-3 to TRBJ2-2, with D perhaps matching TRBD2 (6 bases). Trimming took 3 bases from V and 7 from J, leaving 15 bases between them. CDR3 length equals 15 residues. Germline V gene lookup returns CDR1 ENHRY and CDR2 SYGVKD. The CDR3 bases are TGTGCCATCAGTGATACCGGGACTGGCGACGGGGAGCTGTTTTTT. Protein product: CAISDTGTGDGELFF.

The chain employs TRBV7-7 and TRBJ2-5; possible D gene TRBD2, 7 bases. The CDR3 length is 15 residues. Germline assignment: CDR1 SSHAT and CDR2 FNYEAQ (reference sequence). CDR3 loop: CAVQGGGPYQETQYF. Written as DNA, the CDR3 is TGTGCTGTCCAAGGGGGGGGGCCCTACCAAGAGACCCAGTACTTC.

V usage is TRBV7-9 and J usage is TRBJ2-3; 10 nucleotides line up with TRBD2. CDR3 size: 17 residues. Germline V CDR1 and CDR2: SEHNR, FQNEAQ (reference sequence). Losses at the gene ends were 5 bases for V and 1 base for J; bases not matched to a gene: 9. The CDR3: CASSPPSGRGGTDTQYF. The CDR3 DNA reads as TGTGCCAGCAGCCCGCCTAGCGGGAGAGGGGGCACAGATACGCAGTATTTT.

This CDR3 reads CASSPDRGVGQPQHF. The DNA for the CDR3 is TGTGCCAGCAGCCCGGACAGGGGGGTGGGTCAGCCCCAGCATTTT. The rearrangement links TRBV6-5 to TRBJ1-5; 10 positions match TRBD1. CDR3 size: 15 residues. With 6 bases clipped from V and 6 bases from J, the junction kept 8 bases outside the gene matches. Germline loops: CDR1 MNHEY, CDR2 SVGAGI.

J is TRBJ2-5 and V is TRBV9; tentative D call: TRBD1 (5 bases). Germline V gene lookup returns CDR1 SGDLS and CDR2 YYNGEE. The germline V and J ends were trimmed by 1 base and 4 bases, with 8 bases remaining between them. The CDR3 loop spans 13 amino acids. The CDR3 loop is CASSVSQGETQYF. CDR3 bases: TGTGCCAGCAGCGTATCCCAGGGAGAGACCCAGTACTTC.

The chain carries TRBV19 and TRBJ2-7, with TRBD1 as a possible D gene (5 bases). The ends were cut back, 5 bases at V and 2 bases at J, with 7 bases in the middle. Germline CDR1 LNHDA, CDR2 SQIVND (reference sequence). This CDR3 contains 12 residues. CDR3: CASSAGTYEQYF. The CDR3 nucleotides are TGTGCCAGTAGTGCAGGGACCTACGAGCAGTACTTC.

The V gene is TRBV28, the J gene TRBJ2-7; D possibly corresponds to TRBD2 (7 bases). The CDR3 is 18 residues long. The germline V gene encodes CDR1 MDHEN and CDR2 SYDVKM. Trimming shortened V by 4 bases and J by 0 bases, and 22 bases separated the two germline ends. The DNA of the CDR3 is TGTGCCAGCAGTTCACCCTCGGTCGGGGGGCTACTCTCCTACGAGCAGTACGTC. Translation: CASSSPSVGGLLSYEQYV.

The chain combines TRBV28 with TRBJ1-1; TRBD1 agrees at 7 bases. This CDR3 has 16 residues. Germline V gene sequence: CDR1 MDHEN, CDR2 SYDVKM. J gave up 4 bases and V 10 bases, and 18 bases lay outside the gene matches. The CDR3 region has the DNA TGTGCCATCCGGCCGACAGGGTCTACTTTGGGCACTGAAGCTTTCTTT. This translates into CAIRPTGSTLGTEAFF. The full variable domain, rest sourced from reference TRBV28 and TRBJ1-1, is DVKVTQSSRYLVKRTGEKVFLECVQDMDHENMFWYRQDPGLGLRLIYFSYDVKMKEKGDIPEGYSVSREKKERFSLILESASTNQTSMYLCAIRPTGSTLGTEAFFGQGTRLTVV.